The T cell receptor beta chain under discussion was sequenced for a study of T cells after somatic rescue of genetic block. Generated by immunoSEQ multiplex PCR, the TCRdb table keeps only in-frame clones and is missing some. The sample includes tens of thousands of clones, around 90% of them seen just once. The length of the CDR3 is 22 residues. The junction had 22 bases not matched to a gene; V was cut back by 4 bases and J by 1 base. CDR1 is SGDLS and CDR2 is YYNGEE in the germline V gene. V gene TRBV9 combines with J gene TRBJ2-1; TRBD2 aligns across 11 bases. Sequenced material: peripheral blood mononuclear cells (PBMCs). The clonotype originates from a man aged 35-49 years. The CDR3 nucleotides read TGTGCCAGCAGCTTCCGGCCCCCTGGGCTAGCGGGAGGAGCGAGGTCCTACAATGAGCAGTTCTTC. It translates to CASSFRPPGLAGGARSYNEQFF.